This T cell receptor (beta chain) is drawn from a study of CD8 T cells in Susac syndrome. The study used treatment-naive patients who had stable or active relapsing-remitting disease as multiple sclerosis controls. TEMRA cells were enriched by FACS, while CD8+ and CD4+ T cells were obtained through a negative isolation that was performed magnetically. In germline, CDR1 is MDHEN, CDR2 SYDVKM. The CDR3 is made up of 12 amino acids. The V end lost 6 bases, the J end lost 9 bases, and 12 bases lay between the germline ends. Random hexamers were used to reverse transcribe the RNA input (about 0.5 to 1 ug). Amplification of TCR beta CDR3 spanned 54 Vbeta and 13 Jbeta via immunoSEQ multiplex PCR. TCRdb passed the immunoSEQ multiplex PCR reads through MiXCR, listing each CDR3 protein once. The table includes more than 200,000 distinct CDR3 sequences, around 93% detected once.

The sample comprised CD4+ T cells from PBMCs. V is TRBV28 and J is TRBJ1-3; possible D gene TRBD1, 5 bases. This TCR came from a human donor with multiple sclerosis. Here the CDR3 DNA reads TGTGCCAGCAGGTTCAGGGAGAGCACCATATATTTT. This translates into CASRFRESTIYF.